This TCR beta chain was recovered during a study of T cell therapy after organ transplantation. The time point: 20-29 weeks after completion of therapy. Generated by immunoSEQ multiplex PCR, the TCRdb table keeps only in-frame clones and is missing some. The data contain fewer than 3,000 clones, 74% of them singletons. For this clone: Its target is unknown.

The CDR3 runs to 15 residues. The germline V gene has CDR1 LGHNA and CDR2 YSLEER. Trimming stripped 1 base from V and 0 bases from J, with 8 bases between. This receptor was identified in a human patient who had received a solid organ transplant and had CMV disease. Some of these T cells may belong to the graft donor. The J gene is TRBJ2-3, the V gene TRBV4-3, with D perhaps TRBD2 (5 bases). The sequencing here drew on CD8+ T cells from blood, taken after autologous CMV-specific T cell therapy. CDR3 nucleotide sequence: TGCGCCAGCAGCCAAGGGACTCCTAGCACAGATACGCAGTATTTT. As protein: CASSQGTPSTDTQYF.